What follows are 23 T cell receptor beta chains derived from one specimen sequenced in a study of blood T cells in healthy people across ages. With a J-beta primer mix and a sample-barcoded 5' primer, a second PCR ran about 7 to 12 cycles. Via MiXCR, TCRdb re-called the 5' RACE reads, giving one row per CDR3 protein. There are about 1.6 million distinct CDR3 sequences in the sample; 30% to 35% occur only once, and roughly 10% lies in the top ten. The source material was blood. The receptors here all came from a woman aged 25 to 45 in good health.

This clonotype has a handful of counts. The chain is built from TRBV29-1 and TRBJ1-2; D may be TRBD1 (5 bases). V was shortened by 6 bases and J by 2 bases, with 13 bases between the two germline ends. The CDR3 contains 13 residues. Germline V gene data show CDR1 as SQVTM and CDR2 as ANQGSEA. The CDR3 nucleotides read TGCAGCGTCCGCCAGGGTCCCAACTATGGCTACACCTTC. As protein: CSVRQGPNYGYTF.

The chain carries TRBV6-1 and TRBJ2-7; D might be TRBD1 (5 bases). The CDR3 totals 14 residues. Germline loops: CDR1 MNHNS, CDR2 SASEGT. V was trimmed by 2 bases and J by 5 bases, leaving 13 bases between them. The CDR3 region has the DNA TGTGCCAGCAGTGAACCGGGCAGGGAACACGAGCAGTACTTC. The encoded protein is CASSEPGREHEQYF.

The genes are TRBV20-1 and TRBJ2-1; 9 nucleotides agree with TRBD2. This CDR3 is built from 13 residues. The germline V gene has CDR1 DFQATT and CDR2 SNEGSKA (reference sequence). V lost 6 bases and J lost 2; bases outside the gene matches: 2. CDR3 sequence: CSAAGGAYNEQFF. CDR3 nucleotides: TGCAGTGCAGCGGGAGGAGCCTACAATGAGCAGTTCTTC.

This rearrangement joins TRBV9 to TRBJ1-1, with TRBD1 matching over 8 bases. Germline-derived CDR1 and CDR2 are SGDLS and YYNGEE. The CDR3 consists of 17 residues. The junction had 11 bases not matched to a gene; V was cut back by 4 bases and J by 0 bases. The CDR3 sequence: CASSPRAGGPMNTEAFF. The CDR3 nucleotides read TGTGCCAGCAGCCCTCGGGCAGGGGGCCCCATGAACACTGAAGCTTTCTTT.

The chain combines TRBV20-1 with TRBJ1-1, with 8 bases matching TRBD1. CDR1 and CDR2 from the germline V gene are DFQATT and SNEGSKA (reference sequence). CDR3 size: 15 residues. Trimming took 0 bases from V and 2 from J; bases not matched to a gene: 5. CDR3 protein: CSARDRTGRNTEAFF. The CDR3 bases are TGCAGTGCTAGAGACAGGACAGGGCGCAACACTGAAGCTTTCTTT.

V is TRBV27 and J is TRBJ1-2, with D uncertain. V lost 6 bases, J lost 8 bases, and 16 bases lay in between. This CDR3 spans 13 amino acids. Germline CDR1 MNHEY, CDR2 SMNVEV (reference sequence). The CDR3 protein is CASRNRTSWGYTF. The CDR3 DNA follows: TGTGCCAGCAGGAACCGGACCTCCTGGGGCTACACCTTC.

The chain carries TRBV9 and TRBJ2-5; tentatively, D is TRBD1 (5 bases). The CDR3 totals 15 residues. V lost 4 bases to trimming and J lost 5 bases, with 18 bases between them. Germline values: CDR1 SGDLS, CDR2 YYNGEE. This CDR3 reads CASSLGAKVSETQYF. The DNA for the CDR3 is TGTGCCAGCAGCCTAGGGGCTAAGGTCTCGGAGACCCAGTACTTC. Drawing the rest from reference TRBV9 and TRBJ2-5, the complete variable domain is DSGVTQTPKHLITATGQRVTLRCSPRSGDLSVYWYQQSLDQGLQFLIQYYNGEERAKGNILERFSAQQFPDLHSELNLSSLELGDSALYFCASSLGAKVSETQYFGPGTRLLVL.

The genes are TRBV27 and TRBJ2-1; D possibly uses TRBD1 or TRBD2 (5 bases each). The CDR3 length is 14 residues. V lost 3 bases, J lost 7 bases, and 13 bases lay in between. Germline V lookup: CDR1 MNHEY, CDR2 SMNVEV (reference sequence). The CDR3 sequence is CASSLGDPANEQFF. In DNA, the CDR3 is TGTGCCAGCAGTTTGGGGGACCCCGCGAATGAGCAGTTCTTC.

The CDR3 coding sequence is TGTGCCACCAGCAGAGATCTGGGGGACTTAAGCTCTGGGGCCAACGTCCTGACTTTC. Protein: CATSRDLGDLSSGANVLTF. This chain joins TRBV15 and TRBJ2-6, with a weak D call TRBD2 (6 bases). CDR3 length equals 19 residues. Trimming cost V 0 bases and J 0 bases, with 15 bases left between them. The germline CDR1 and CDR2 sequences are LNHNV and YYDKDF (reference sequence).

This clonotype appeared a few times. CDR3 coding DNA: TGCAGTGCTGTTATCACCAGCAATCAGCCCCAGCATTTT. It is translated as CSAVITSNQPQHF. The chain has TRBV20-1 and TRBJ1-5; no definite D call. The germline V and J ends were trimmed by 5 bases and 1 base, with 9 bases remaining between them. The CDR3 covers 13 residues. Looked up from germline, CDR1 is DFQATT and CDR2 is SNEGSKA (reference sequence).

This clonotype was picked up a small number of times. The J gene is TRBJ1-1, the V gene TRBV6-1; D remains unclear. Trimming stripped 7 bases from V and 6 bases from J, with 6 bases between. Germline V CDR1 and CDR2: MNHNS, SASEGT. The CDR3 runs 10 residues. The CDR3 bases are TGTGCCAGCACCGAGCCTGAAGCTTTCTTT. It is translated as CASTEPEAFF.

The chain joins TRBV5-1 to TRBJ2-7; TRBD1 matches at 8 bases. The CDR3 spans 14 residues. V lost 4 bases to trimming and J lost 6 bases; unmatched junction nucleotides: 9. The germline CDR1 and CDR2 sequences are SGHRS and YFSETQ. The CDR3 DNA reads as TGCGCCAGCAGCGGGGGGACAGGACTCATCGAGCAGTACTTC. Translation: CASSGGTGLIEQYF.

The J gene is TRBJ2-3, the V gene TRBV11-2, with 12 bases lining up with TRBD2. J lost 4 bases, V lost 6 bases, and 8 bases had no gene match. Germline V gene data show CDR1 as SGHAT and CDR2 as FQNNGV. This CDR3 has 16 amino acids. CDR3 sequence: CASRPTLAGGPDTQYF. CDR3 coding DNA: TGTGCCAGCAGACCTACTCTAGCGGGAGGGCCAGATACGCAGTATTTT.

The CDR3 sequence: CASSVATGNYGYTF. In DNA, the CDR3 is TGTGCCAGCAGCGTAGCTACAGGAAACTATGGCTACACCTTC. This chain joins TRBV9 and TRBJ1-2; a weak D match, TRBD1 (5 bases). From germline, CDR1 is SGDLS and CDR2 YYNGEE. The V and J ends lost 0 bases and 2 bases respectively, with 8 bases between them. The CDR3 length is 14 residues.

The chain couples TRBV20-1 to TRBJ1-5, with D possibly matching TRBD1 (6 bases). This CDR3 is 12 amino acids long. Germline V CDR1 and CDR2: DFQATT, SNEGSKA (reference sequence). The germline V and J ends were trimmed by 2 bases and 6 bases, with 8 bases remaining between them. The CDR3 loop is CSARKGGQPQHF. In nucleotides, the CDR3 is TGCAGTGCTAGAAAGGGGGGTCAGCCCCAGCATTTT.

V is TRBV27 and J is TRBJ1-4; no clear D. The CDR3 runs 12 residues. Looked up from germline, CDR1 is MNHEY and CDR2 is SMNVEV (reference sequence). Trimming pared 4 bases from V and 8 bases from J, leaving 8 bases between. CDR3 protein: CASSYDMEKLFF. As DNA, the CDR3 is TGTGCCAGCAGTTACGACATGGAAAAACTGTTTTTT. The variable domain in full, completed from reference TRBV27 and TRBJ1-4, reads EAQVTQNPRYLITVTGKKLTVTCSQNMNHEYMSWYRQDPGLGLRQIYYSMNVEVTDKGDVPEGYKVSRKEKRNFPLILESPSPNQTSLYFCASSYDMEKLFFGSGTQLSVL.

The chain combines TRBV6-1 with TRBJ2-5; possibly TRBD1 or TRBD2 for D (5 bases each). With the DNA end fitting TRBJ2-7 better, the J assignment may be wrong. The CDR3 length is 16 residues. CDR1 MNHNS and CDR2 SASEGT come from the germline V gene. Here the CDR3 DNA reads TGTGCCAGCAGTGAGTCGCGCCGAAGGGGCGGAGGCGAGCAGTACTTC. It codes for CASSESRRRGGGEQYF.

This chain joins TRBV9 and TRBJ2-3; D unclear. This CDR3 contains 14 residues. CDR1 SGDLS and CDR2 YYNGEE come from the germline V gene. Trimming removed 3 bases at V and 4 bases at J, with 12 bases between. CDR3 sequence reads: CASSADSLPDTQYF. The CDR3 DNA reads TGTGCCAGCAGCGCCGACTCGCTCCCAGATACGCAGTATTTT. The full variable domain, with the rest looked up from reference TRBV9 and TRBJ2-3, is DSGVTQTPKHLITATGQRVTLRCSPRSGDLSVYWYQQSLDQGLQFLIQYYNGEERAKGNILERFSAQQFPDLHSELNLSSLELGDSALYFCASSADSLPDTQYFGPGTRLTVL.

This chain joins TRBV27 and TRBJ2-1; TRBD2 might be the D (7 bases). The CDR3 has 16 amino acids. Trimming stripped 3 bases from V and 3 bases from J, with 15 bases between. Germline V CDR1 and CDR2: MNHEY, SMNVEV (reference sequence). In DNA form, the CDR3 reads TGTGCCAGCAGTTTTCGAGGGGGGGGTTTCTACAATGAGCAGTTCTTC. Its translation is CASSFRGGGFYNEQFF.

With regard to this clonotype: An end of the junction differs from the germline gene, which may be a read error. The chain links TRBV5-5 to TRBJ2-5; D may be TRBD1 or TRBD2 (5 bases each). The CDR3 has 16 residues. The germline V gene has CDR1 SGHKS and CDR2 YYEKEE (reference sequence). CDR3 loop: CVSSLLLRDPQETQYF. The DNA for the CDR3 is TGTGTCAGCAGCCTTCTACTCCGGGACCCGCAAGAGACCCAGTACTTC. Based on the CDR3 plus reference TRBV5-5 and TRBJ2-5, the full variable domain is DAGVTQSPTHLIKTRGQQVTLRCSPISGHKSVSWYQQVLGQGPQFIFQYYEKEERGRGNFPDRFSARQFPNYSSELNVNALLLGDSALYLCVSSLLLRDPQETQYFGPGTRLLVL.

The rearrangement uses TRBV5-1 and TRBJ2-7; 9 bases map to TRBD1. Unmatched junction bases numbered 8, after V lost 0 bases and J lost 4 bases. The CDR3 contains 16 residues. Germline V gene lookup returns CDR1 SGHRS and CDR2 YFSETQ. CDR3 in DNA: TGCGCCAGCAGCTTGGGACAGGGGGTCTCGAGATACGAGCAGTACTTC. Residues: CASSLGQGVSRYEQYF.

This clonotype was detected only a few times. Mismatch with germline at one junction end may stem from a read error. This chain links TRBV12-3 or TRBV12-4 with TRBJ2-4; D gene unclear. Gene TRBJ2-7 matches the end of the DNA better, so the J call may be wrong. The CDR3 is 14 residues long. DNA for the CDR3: TGTACCAGCAGGCCCCCGGGTGCGCCCTACGAGCAGTACTTC. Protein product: CTSRPPGAPYEQYF.

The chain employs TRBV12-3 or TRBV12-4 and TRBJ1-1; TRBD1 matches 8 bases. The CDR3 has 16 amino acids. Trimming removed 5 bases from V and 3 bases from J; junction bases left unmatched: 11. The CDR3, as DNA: TGTGCCAGCAGTCCCGGACAGGGAATTTCGCACACTGAAGCTTTCTTT. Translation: CASSPGQGISHTEAFF.